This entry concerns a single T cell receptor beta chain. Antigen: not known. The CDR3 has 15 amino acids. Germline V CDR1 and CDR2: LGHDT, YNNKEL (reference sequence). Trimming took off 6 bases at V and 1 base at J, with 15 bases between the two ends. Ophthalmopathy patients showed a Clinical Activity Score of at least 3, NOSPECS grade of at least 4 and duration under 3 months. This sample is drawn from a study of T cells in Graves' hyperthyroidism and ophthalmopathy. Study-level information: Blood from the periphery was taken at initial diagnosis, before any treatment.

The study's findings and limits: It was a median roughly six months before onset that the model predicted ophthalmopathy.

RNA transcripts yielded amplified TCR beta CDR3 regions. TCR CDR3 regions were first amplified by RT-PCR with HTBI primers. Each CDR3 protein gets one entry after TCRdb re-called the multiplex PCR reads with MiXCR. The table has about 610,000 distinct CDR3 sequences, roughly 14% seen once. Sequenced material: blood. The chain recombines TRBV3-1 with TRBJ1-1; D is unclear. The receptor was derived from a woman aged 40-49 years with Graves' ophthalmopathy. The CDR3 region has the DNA TGTGCCAGCAGAGGGAGTATCGCAGAGAACACTGAAGCTTTCTTT. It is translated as CASRGSIAENTEAFF.